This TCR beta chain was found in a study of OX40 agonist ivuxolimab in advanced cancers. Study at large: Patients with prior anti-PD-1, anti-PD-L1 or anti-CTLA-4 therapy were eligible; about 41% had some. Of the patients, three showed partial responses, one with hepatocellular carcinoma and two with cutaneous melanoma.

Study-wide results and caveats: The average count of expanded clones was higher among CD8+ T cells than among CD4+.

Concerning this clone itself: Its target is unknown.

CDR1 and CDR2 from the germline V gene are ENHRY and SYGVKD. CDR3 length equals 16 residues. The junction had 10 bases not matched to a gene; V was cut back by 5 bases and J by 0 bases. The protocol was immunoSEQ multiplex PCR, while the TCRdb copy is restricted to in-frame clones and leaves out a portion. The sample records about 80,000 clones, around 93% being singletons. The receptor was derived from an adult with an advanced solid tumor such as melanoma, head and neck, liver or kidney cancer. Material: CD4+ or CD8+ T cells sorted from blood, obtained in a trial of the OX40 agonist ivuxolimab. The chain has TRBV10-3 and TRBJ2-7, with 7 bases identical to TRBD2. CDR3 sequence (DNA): TGTGCCATCAGTAGCTCCGGGACTACCCCCTCCTACGAGCAGTACTTC. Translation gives CAISSSGTTPSYEQYF.